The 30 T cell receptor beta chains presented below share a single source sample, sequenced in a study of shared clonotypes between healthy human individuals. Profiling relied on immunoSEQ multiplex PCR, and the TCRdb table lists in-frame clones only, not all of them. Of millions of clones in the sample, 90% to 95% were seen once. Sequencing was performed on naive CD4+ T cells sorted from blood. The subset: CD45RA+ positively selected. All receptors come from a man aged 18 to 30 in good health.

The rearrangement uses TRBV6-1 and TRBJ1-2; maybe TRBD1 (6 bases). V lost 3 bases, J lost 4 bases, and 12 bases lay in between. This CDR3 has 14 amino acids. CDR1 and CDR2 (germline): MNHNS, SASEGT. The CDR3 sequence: CASSDLGGSYGYTF. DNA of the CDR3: TGTGCCAGCAGTGACCTGGGGGGCTCCTATGGCTACACCTTC.

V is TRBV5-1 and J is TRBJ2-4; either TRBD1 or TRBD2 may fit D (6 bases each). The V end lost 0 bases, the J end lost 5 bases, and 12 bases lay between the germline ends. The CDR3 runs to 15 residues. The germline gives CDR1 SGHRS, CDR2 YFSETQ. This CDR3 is CASSLAGGDENIQYF. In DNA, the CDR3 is TGCGCCAGCAGCTTGGCCGGGGGCGATGAAAACATTCAGTACTTC.

CDR3 sequence reads: CASGSIGSGYTF. In nucleotides, the CDR3 is TGTGCCAGCGGGTCGATTGGGTCTGGCTACACCTTC. The rearrangement joins TRBV28 to TRBJ1-2; D call uncertain. CDR3 length: 12 amino acids. From germline, CDR1 is MDHEN and CDR2 SYDVKM. V was clipped by 8 bases and J by 7 bases, with 14 bases between them.

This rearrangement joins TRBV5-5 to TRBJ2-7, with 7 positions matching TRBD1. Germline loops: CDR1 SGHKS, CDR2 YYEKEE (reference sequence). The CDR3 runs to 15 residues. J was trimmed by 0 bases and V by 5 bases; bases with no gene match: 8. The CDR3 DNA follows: TGTGCCAGCAGGGCGGACAGGTTGAGCTCCTACGAGCAGTACTTC. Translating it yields CASRADRLSSYEQYF.

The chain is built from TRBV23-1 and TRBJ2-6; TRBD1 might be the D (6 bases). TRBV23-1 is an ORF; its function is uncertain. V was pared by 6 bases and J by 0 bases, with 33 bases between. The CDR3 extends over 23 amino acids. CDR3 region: CASSPKGGYTGIMTVSGANVLTF. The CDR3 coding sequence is TGCGCCAGCAGCCCAAAGGGTGGATATACAGGGATTATGACGGTCTCTGGGGCCAACGTCCTGACTTTC.

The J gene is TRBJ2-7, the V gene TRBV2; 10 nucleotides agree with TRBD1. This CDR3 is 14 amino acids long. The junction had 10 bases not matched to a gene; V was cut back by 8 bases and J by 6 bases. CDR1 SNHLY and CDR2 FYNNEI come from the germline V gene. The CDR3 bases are TGTGCCAGCTCCCAACAGGACAGGGGGGCCGAGCAGTACTTC. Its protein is CASSQQDRGAEQYF.

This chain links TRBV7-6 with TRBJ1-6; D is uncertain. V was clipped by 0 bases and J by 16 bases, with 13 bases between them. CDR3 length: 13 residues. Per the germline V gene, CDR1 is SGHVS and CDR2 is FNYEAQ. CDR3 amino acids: CASSLAPGDSLHF. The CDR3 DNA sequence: TGTGCCAGCAGCTTAGCACCGGGAGATTCACTCCACTTT.

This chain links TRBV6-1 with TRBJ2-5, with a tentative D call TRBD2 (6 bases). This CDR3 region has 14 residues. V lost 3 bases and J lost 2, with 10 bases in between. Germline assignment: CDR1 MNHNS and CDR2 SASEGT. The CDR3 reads CASSEGLSQETQYF. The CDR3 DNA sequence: TGTGCCAGCAGTGAGGGACTCTCTCAAGAGACCCAGTACTTC.

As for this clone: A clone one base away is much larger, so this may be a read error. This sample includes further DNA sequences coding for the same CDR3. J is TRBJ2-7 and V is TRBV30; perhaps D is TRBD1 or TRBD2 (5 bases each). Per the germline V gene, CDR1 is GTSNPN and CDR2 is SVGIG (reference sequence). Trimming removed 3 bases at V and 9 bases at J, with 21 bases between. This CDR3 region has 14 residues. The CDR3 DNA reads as TGTGCCTGGAGCGGTAGGGGCAGAGGAAGCGGGCAGTACTTC. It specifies CAWSGRGRGSGQYF. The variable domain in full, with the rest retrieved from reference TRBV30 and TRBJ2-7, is SQTIHQWPATLVQPVGSPLSLECTVEGTSNPNLYWYRQAAGRGLQLLFYSVGIGQISSEVPQNLSASRPQDRQFILSSKKLLLSDSGFYLCAWSGRGRGSGQYFGPGTRLTVT.

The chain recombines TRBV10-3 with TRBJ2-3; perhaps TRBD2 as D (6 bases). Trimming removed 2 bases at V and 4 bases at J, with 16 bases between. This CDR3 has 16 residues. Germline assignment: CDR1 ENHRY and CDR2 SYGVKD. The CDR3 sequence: CAISEPTRIGADTQYF. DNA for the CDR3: TGTGCCATCAGTGAGCCGACTAGAATCGGGGCAGATACGCAGTATTTT.

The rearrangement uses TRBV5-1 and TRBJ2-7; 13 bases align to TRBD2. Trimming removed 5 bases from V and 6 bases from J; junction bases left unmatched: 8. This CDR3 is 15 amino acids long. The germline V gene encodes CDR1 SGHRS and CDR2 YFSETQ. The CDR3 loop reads CASSGLAGVPGEQYF. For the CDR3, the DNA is TGCGCCAGCAGTGGACTAGCGGGGGTCCCCGGCGAGCAGTACTTC.

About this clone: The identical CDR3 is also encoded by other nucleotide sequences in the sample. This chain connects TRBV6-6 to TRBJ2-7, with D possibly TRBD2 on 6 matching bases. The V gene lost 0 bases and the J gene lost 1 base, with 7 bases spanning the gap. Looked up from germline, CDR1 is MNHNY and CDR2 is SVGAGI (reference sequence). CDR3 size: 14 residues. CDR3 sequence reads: CASSYSSGSYEQYF. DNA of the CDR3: TGTGCCAGCAGTTACTCTAGCGGTTCCTACGAGCAGTACTTC.

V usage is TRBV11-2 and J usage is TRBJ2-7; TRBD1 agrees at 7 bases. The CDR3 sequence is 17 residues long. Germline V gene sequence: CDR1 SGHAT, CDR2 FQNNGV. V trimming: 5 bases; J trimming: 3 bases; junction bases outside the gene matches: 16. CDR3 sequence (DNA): TGTGCCAGCAGCCAGACCCAGACAGGGAGAATAATCTACGAGCAGTACTTC. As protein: CASSQTQTGRIIYEQYF.

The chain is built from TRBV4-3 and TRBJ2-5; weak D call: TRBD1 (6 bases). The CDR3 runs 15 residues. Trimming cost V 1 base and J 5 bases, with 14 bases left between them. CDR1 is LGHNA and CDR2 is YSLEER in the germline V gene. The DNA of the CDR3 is TGCGCCAGCAGCCAAGGTGGAGGCAGGGGTGAGACCCAGTACTTC. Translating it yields CASSQGGGRGETQYF.

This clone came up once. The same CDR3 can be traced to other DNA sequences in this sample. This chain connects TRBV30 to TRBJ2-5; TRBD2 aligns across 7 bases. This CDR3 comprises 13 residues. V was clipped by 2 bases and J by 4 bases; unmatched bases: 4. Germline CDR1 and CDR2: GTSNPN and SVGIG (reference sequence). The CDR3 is CAWSLTGGETQYF. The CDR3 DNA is TGTGCCTGGAGTTTGACGGGGGGAGAGACCCAGTACTTC.

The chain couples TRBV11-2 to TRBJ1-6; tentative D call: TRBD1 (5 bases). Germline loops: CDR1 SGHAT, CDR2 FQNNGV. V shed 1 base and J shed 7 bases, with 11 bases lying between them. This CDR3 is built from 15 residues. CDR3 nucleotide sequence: TGTGCCAGCAGCTTAGGGGTCAGGGTAAATTCACCCCTCCACTTT. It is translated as CASSLGVRVNSPLHF.

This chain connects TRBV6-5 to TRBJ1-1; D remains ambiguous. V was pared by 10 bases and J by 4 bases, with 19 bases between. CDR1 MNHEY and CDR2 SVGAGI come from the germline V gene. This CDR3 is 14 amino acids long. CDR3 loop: CAISQTTVGTEAFF. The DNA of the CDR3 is TGTGCCATCAGCCAGACGACGGTGGGCACTGAAGCTTTCTTT.

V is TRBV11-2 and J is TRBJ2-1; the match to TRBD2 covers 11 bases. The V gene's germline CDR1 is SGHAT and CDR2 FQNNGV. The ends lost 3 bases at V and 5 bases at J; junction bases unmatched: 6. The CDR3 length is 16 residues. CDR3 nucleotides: TGTGCCAGCAGCTTGCTGACTAGCGGGACCAACAATGAGCAGTTCTTC. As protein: CASSLLTSGTNNEQFF. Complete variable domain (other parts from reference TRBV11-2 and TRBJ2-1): EAGVAQSPRYKIIEKRQSVAFWCNPISGHATLYWYQQILGQGPKLLIQFQNNGVVDDSQLPKDRFSAERLKGVDSTLKIQPAKLEDSAVYLCASSLLTSGTNNEQFFGPGTRLTVL.

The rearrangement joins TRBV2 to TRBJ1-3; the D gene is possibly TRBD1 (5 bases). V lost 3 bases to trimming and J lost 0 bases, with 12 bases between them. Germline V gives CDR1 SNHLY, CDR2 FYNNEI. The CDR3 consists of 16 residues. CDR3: CASSEGLLSSGNTIYF. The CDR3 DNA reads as TGTGCCAGCAGTGAGGGACTGTTGAGCTCTGGAAACACCATATATTTT.

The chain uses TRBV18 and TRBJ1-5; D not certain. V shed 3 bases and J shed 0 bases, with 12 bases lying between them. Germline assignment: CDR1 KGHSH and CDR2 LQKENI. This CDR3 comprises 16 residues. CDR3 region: CASSPPVPASNQPQHF. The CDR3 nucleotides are TGTGCCAGCTCACCGCCAGTGCCAGCTAGCAATCAGCCCCAGCATTTT.

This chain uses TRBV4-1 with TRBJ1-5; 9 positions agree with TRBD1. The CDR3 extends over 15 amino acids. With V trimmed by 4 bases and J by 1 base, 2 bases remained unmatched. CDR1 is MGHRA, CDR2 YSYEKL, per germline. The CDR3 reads CASSLTGGSNQPQHF. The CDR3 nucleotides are TGCGCCAGCAGCCTGACAGGGGGAAGCAATCAGCCCCAGCATTTT.

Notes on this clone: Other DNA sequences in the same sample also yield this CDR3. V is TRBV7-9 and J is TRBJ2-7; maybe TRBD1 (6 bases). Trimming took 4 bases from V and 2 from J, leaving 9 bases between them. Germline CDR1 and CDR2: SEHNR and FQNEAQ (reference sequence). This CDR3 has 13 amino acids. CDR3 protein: CASSSGTPYEQYF. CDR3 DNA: TGTGCCAGCAGCTCCGGGACACCCTACGAGCAGTACTTC.

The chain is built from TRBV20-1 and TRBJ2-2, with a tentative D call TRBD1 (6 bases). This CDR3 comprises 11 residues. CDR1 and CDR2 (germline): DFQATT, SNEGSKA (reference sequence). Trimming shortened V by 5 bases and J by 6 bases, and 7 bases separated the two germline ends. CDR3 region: CSAEGAGELFF. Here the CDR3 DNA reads TGCAGTGCTGAGGGGGCCGGGGAGCTGTTTTTT.

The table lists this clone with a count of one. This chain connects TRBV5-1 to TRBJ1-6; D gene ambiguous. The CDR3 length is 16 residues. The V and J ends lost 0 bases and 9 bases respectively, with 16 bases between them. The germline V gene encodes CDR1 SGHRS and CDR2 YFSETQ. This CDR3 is CASSLDSGKGSSPLHF. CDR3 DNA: TGCGCCAGCAGCTTGGATTCGGGGAAGGGAAGTTCACCCCTCCACTTT. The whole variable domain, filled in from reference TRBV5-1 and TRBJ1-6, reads KAGVTQTPRYLIKTRGQQVTLSCSPISGHRSVSWYQQTPGQGLQFLFEYFSETQRNKGNFPGRFSGRQFSNSRSEMNVSTLELGDSALYLCASSLDSGKGSSPLHFGNGTRLTVT.

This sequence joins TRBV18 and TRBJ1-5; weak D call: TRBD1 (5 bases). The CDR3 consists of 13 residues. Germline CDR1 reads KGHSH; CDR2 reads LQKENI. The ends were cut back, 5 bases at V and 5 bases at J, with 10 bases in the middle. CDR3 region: CASSGTVDQPQHF. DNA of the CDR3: TGTGCCAGCTCAGGGACGGTTGATCAGCCCCAGCATTTT.

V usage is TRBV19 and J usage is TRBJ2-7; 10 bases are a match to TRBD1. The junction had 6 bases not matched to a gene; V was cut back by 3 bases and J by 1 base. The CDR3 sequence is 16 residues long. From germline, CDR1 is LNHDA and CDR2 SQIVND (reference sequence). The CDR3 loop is CASSIHGTGVSYEQYF. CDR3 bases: TGTGCCAGTAGTATCCACGGGACAGGGGTGTCCTACGAGCAGTACTTC.

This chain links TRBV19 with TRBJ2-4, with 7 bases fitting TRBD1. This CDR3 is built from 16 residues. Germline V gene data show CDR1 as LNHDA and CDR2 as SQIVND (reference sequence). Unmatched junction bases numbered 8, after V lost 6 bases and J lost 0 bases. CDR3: CASRETGTLAKNIQYF. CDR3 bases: TGTGCCAGTAGGGAGACAGGGACCTTAGCCAAAAACATTCAGTACTTC. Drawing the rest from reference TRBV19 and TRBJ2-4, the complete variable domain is DGGITQSPKYLFRKEGQNVTLSCEQNLNHDAMYWYRQDPGQGLRLIYYSQIVNDFQKGDIAEGYSVSREKKESFPLTVTSAQKNPTAFYLCASRETGTLAKNIQYFGAGTRLSVL.

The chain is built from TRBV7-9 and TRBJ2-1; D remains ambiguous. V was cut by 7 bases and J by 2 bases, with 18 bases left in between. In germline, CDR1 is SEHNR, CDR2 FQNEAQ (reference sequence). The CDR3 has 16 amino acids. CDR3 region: CASTTGPVGAYNEQFF. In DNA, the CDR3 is TGTGCCAGCACCACCGGCCCGGTTGGGGCCTACAATGAGCAGTTCTTC.

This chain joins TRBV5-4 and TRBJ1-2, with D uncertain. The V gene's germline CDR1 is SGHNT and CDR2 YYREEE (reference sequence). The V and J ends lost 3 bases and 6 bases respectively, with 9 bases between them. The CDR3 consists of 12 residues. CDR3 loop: CASSSERDGYTF. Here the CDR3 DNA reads TGTGCCAGCAGCTCGGAAAGGGATGGCTACACCTTC.

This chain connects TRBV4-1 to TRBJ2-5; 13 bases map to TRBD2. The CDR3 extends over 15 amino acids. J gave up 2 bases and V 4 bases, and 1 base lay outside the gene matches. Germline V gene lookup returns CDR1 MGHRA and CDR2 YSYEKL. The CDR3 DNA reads TGCGCCAGCAGCCCGACTAGCGGGGGGCAAGAGACCCAGTACTTC. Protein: CASSPTSGGQETQYF.